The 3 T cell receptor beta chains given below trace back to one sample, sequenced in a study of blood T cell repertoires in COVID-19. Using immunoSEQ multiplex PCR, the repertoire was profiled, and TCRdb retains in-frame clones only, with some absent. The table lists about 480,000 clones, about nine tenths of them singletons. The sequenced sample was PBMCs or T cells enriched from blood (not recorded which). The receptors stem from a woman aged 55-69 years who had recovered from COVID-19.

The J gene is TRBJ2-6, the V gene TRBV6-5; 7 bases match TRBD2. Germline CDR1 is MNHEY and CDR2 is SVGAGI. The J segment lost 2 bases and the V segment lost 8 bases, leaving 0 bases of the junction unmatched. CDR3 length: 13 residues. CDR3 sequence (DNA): TGTGCCAGCCGGGGGGCTGGGGCCAACGTCCTGACTTTC. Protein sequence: CASRGAGANVLTF.

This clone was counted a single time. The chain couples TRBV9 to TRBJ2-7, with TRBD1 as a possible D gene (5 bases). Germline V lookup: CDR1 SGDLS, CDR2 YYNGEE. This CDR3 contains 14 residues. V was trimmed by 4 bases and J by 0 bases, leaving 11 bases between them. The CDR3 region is CASSPRQSSYEQYF. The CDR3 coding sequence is TGTGCCAGCAGCCCTCGACAGTCCTCCTACGAGCAGTACTTC. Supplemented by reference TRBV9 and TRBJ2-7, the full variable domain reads DSGVTQTPKHLITATGQRVTLRCSPRSGDLSVYWYQQSLDQGLQFLIQYYNGEERAKGNILERFSAQQFPDLHSELNLSSLELGDSALYFCASSPRQSSYEQYFGPGTRLTVT.

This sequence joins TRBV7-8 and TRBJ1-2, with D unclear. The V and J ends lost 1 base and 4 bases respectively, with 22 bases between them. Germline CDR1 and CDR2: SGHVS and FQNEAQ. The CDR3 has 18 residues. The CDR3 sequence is CASSLEEGWNGISYGYTF. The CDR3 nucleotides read TGTGCCAGCAGCTTAGAGGAGGGATGGAACGGAATATCCTATGGCTACACCTTC.